Below, 32 T cell receptor beta chains from the same sample are listed, as sequenced in a study of T-cell memory formation after mild COVID-19. From the 5' RACE reads, TCRdb called clonotypes with MiXCR, one entry per CDR3 protein. The repertoire holds about 400,000 distinct CDR3 sequences, with around 22% as singletons. The sequencing sample was made of PBMCs or a T cell subset sorted from them (not recorded which). Receptor source: an adult woman who had mild COVID-19 (a few samples of this study predate the infection). Cell type and time point are not known.

The V and J genes are TRBV7-2 and TRBJ2-3, with D perhaps TRBD1 or TRBD2 (5 bases each). V was clipped by 5 bases and J by 5 bases, with 14 bases between them. CDR3 length equals 14 residues. Germline CDR1 and CDR2: SGHTA and FQGNSA. CDR3 in DNA: TGTGCCAGCAGCGCCCCCGGGACCCAAGATACGCAGTATTTT. It yields the protein CASSAPGTQDTQYF.

This clonotype occurred a few times. This chain links TRBV7-8 with TRBJ2-7, with a weak D call TRBD2 (5 bases). Trimming cost V 5 bases and J 5 bases, with 13 bases left between them. This CDR3 has 13 amino acids. Looked up from germline, CDR1 is SGHVS and CDR2 is FQNEAQ. CDR3 coding DNA: TGTGCCAGCAGCCGAGGGAGTAGGGACGAGCAGTACTTC. Translation: CASSRGSRDEQYF.

This clonotype turned up a few times. The chain is built from TRBV12-3 or TRBV12-4 and TRBJ2-4; D might be TRBD1 (5 bases). Trimming stripped 5 bases from V and 0 bases from J, with 11 bases between. CDR3 size: 15 residues. The CDR3 nucleotides are TGTGCCAGCAGTCCGACAGTGTTAGCCAAAAACATTCAGTACTTC. Its protein product is CASSPTVLAKNIQYF.

The chain is built from TRBV20-1 and TRBJ2-1; 8 bases line up with TRBD2. The CDR3 is 14 residues long. Germline V gene sequence: CDR1 DFQATT, CDR2 SNEGSKA (reference sequence). After removal of 5 bases from V and 6 bases from J, the junction contained 9 bases not matched to a gene. CDR3 in DNA: TGCAGTGCTCCTAGCGGGTTCCGCCCCAATGAGCAGTTCTTC. It yields the protein CSAPSGFRPNEQFF.

This clonotype showed up just a few times. Germline and junction disagree at one end, which may indicate a read error. This chain joins TRBV5-6 and TRBJ2-1, with D perhaps assigned TRBD1 or TRBD2 (5 bases each). CDR1 and CDR2 (germline): SGHDT, YYEEEE. This CDR3 comprises 13 residues. The chain's CDR3 is CASSSGPYIEQFF. The CDR3 nucleotides are TGTGCCAGCAGCTCGGGACCTTACATTGAGCAGTTCTTC.

V is TRBV19 and J is TRBJ1-6; 7 bases line up with TRBD1. The trim removed 5 bases at V and 8 bases at J, leaving 3 bases unmatched. CDR1 LNHDA and CDR2 SQIVND come from the germline V gene (reference sequence). The CDR3 loop spans 13 amino acids. The CDR3 spells CASSLTGDSPLHF. The CDR3, as DNA: TGTGCCAGTAGTTTAACAGGGGATTCACCCCTCCACTTT. Together with reference TRBV19 and TRBJ1-6, the CDR3 gives the full variable domain: DGGITQSPKYLFRKEGQNVTLSCEQNLNHDAMYWYRQDPGQGLRLIYYSQIVNDFQKGDIAEGYSVSREKKESFPLTVTSAQKNPTAFYLCASSLTGDSPLHFGNGTRLTVT.

V usage is TRBV2 and J usage is TRBJ2-3; D is tentatively TRBD1 or TRBD2 (6 bases each). Germline CDR1 SNHLY, CDR2 FYNNEI. Trimming left V 7 bases short and J 2 bases short, with 13 bases between. The CDR3 contains 14 residues. CDR3 DNA: TGTGCCAGCAATGGGGGGCCTTACACAGATACGCAGTATTTT. Encoded protein: CASNGGPYTDTQYF.

This clonotype turned up a few times. The chain joins TRBV27 to TRBJ1-2; perhaps TRBD1 as D (6 bases). There are 16 residues in the CDR3. CDR1 MNHEY and CDR2 SMNVEV come from the germline V gene (reference sequence). V was pared by 0 bases and J by 4 bases, with 15 bases between. The CDR3 is CASSLSPLGASYGYTF. The CDR3 nucleotides are TGTGCCAGCAGTTTATCCCCGTTGGGGGCCTCCTATGGCTACACCTTC.

This clonotype was seen a handful of times. The V and J genes are TRBV7-9 and TRBJ2-7, with 9 nucleotides matching TRBD2. The CDR3 consists of 15 residues. V dropped 5 bases and J dropped 6; count of bases not matched to a gene: 11. The germline V gene encodes CDR1 SEHNR and CDR2 FQNEAQ (reference sequence). CDR3 residues: CASSADSGRSGEQYF. The CDR3 DNA reads TGTGCCAGCAGCGCTGATAGCGGGAGATCGGGCGAGCAGTACTTC.

This clonotype turned up a few times. CDR3: CASSVSSGRYEQYF. CDR3 sequence (DNA): TGTGCCAGCAGTGTTTCTAGCGGGAGATACGAGCAGTACTTC. V is TRBV2 and J is TRBJ2-7; 10 nucleotides align to TRBD2. V lost 4 bases to trimming and J lost 4 bases; unmatched junction nucleotides: 4. Germline CDR1 is SNHLY and CDR2 is FYNNEI. This CDR3 contains 14 residues.

The table lists this clonotype with a few counts. V and J are TRBV5-4 and TRBJ2-7, with 7 bases fitting TRBD1. Trimming removed 4 bases from V and 5 bases from J; junction bases left unmatched: 9. The germline CDR1 and CDR2 sequences are SGHNT and YYREEE (reference sequence). The CDR3 runs to 14 residues. The CDR3: CASSLTGVPHEQYF. DNA for the CDR3: TGTGCCAGCAGCCTAACAGGGGTCCCCCACGAGCAGTACTTC.

The rearrangement links TRBV5-6 to TRBJ1-1; D is ambiguous. V was shortened by 4 bases and J by 5 bases, with 9 bases between the two germline ends. This CDR3 has 12 residues. CDR1 is SGHDT, CDR2 YYEEEE, per germline. The CDR3 is CASSVPGTEAFF. The CDR3 nucleotides read TGTGCCAGCAGCGTACCCGGGACTGAAGCTTTCTTT.

The V call is TRBV5-6, the J call TRBJ1-1, with no clear D. Trimming shortened V by 2 bases and J by 2 bases, and 7 bases separated the two germline ends. The CDR3 runs to 13 residues. From germline, CDR1 is SGHDT and CDR2 YYEEEE. The CDR3 protein is CASSFVRNTEAFF. As DNA, the CDR3 is TGTGCCAGCAGCTTCGTACGCAACACTGAAGCTTTCTTT. The variable domain in full, completed from reference TRBV5-6 and TRBJ1-1, reads DAGVTQSPTHLIKTRGQQVTLRCSPKSGHDTVSWYQQALGQGPQFIFQYYEEEERQRGNFPDRFSGHQFPNYSSELNVNALLLGDSALYLCASSFVRNTEAFFGQGTRLTVV.

This clonotype was observed a handful of times. J is TRBJ2-3 and V is TRBV5-1; possible D gene TRBD2, 5 bases. The CDR3 consists of 11 residues. Per the germline V gene, CDR1 is SGHRS and CDR2 is YFSETQ. With 5 bases removed from V and 7 bases from J, the gap between germline ends came to 8 bases. CDR3 amino acids: CASRDFYTQYF. The CDR3, as DNA: TGCGCCAGCAGGGACTTCTATACGCAGTATTTT. The whole variable domain, remainder taken from reference TRBV5-1 and TRBJ2-3, is KAGVTQTPRYLIKTRGQQVTLSCSPISGHRSVSWYQQTPGQGLQFLFEYFSETQRNKGNFPGRFSGRQFSNSRSEMNVSTLELGDSALYLCASRDFYTQYFGPGTRLTVL.

The rearrangement joins TRBV15 to TRBJ1-5; 8 positions match TRBD1. Germline trimming cut 1 base from V and 2 bases from J; bases unmatched to any gene: 1. CDR3 length: 15 residues. The germline CDR1 and CDR2 sequences are LNHNV and YYDKDF (reference sequence). CDR3 sequence: CATSRVGQGNQPQHF. The CDR3 region has the DNA TGTGCCACCAGCAGAGTGGGACAGGGCAATCAGCCCCAGCATTTT.

This clonotype was counted between two and nine times. The chain is built from TRBV5-1 and TRBJ1-6, with D perhaps matching TRBD1 (6 bases). V shed 0 bases and J shed 10 bases, with 11 bases lying between them. This CDR3 is 14 amino acids long. Germline V gene data show CDR1 as SGHRS and CDR2 as YFSETQ. The CDR3 spells CASSLGQVGSPLHF. CDR3 DNA sequence: TGCGCCAGCAGCTTGGGACAGGTTGGATCACCCCTCCACTTT.

In this sample, this clonotype turned up a few times. The chain combines TRBV5-4 with TRBJ2-1, with TRBD2 identical over 9 bases. J gave up 4 bases and V 4 bases, and 6 bases lay outside the gene matches. In germline, CDR1 is SGHNT, CDR2 YYREEE (reference sequence). CDR3 length equals 15 residues. The CDR3 nucleotides read TGTGCCAGCAGCCCTGGTAGCGGGGGTTACAATGAGCAGTTCTTC. Translating it yields CASSPGSGGYNEQFF.

The V call is TRBV20-1, the J call TRBJ2-3; possibly TRBD2 for D (6 bases). Germline CDR1 DFQATT, CDR2 SNEGSKA (reference sequence). This CDR3 is 14 amino acids long. Trimming shortened V by 3 bases and J by 2 bases, and 12 bases separated the two germline ends. The CDR3 region is CSASPRGTTDTQYF. The CDR3 DNA follows: TGCAGTGCTAGTCCCCGGGGGACCACAGATACGCAGTATTTT.

This chain joins TRBV18 and TRBJ2-6; 7 bases are a match to TRBD2. This CDR3 comprises 17 residues. V dropped 0 bases and J dropped 0; count of bases not matched to a gene: 2. Germline CDR1 is KGHSH and CDR2 is LQKENI. In nucleotides, the CDR3 is TGTGCCAGCTCACCACCGGGCGGGAGCTCTGGGGCCAACGTCCTGACTTTC. The encoded protein is CASSPPGGSSGANVLTF.

This clonotype has more than one count but fewer than ten. CDR3 amino acids: CASSLGPGKEETQYF. CDR3 DNA sequence: TGTGCCAGCAGTTTGGGGCCTGGCAAAGAGGAGACCCAGTACTTC. The chain joins TRBV12-3 or TRBV12-4 to TRBJ2-5, with D tentatively TRBD1 (5 bases). CDR3 size: 15 residues. Trimming left V 3 bases short and J 5 bases short, with 16 bases between.

V is TRBV27 and J is TRBJ1-1; a possible D gene is TRBD1 (6 bases). Trimming pared 9 bases from V and 2 bases from J, leaving 22 bases between. From germline, CDR1 is MNHEY and CDR2 SMNVEV (reference sequence). The CDR3 has 16 amino acids. CDR3 sequence: CASRNPATGGNTEAFF. The CDR3 DNA reads as TGTGCCAGTCGGAATCCGGCGACAGGTGGTAACACTGAAGCTTTCTTT.

V is TRBV7-8 and J is TRBJ2-1; possibly TRBD1 for D (6 bases). The CDR3 spans 12 residues. CDR1 is SGHVS, CDR2 FQNEAQ, per germline. Trimming stripped 5 bases from V and 5 bases from J, with 7 bases between. The CDR3, as DNA: TGTGCCAGCAGCCCAGGGGACAATGAGCAGTTCTTC. Its translation: CASSPGDNEQFF. Drawing the rest from reference TRBV7-8 and TRBJ2-1, the complete variable domain is GAGVSQSPRYKVAKRGQDVALRCDPISGHVSLFWYQQALGQGPEFLTYFQNEAQLDKSGLPSDRFFAERPEGSVSTLKIQRTQQEDSAVYLCASSPGDNEQFFGPGTRLTVL.

V is TRBV20-1 and J is TRBJ2-1, with TRBD2 matching over 11 bases. Germline V CDR1 and CDR2: DFQATT, SNEGSKA (reference sequence). CDR3 length: 14 residues. V gave up 4 bases and J gave up 11 bases; unmatched junction bases: 10. DNA of the CDR3: TGCAGTGCTACACCCCAGCTAGCGGGAGGTCAGCAGTTCTTC. Its translation is CSATPQLAGGQQFF.

V is TRBV20-1 and J is TRBJ2-5; 10 bases map to TRBD1. V lost 6 bases to trimming and J lost 4 bases; unmatched junction nucleotides: 8. CDR1 and CDR2 (germline): DFQATT, SNEGSKA (reference sequence). The CDR3 length is 14 residues. The DNA for the CDR3 is TGCAGTGCGATGGGACAGGGGCCGGGAGAGACCCAGTACTTC. Amino acids: CSAMGQGPGETQYF.

The chain uses TRBV14 and TRBJ2-5; no clear D gene. CDR1 is SGHDN, CDR2 FVKESK, per germline. The CDR3 is 13 residues long. The V gene lost 0 bases and the J gene lost 3 bases, with 5 bases spanning the gap. The CDR3 region has the DNA TGTGCCAGCAGCCAAGAAGTGGAAGAGACCCAGTACTTC. Translated: CASSQEVEETQYF. The variable domain in full, completed from reference TRBV14 and TRBJ2-5, reads EAGVTQFPSHSVIEKGQTVTLRCDPISGHDNLYWYRRVMGKEIKFLLHFVKESKQDESGMPNNRFLAERTGGTYSTLKVQPAELEDSGVYFCASSQEVEETQYFGPGTRLLVL.

This chain connects TRBV20-1 to TRBJ2-5; D tentatively reads TRBD1 or TRBD2 (5 bases each). In germline, CDR1 is DFQATT, CDR2 SNEGSKA (reference sequence). This CDR3 has 14 amino acids. Trimming stripped 6 bases from V and 5 bases from J, with 19 bases between. Here the CDR3 DNA reads TGCAGTGCAACCTCCGGGACGAATGCGGAGACCCAGTACTTC. Translation: CSATSGTNAETQYF.

V is TRBV27 and J is TRBJ1-2; D ambiguous. This CDR3 contains 17 residues. V gave up 4 bases and J gave up 0 bases, with 18 bases separating them. CDR1 is MNHEY, CDR2 SMNVEV, per germline (reference sequence). The CDR3 protein is CASSSLLRAKANYGYTF. Here the CDR3 DNA reads TGTGCCAGCAGTTCTCTTCTGAGGGCGAAAGCTAACTATGGCTACACCTTC.

The chain is built from TRBV6-5 and TRBJ2-1; D not certain. CDR3 length equals 13 residues. The V end lost 7 bases, the J end lost 0 bases, and 7 bases lay between the germline ends. Germline V gene data show CDR1 as MNHEY and CDR2 as SVGAGI. The CDR3 region is CASKRYSYNEQFF. In DNA form, the CDR3 reads TGTGCCAGCAAGCGCTACTCCTACAATGAGCAGTTCTTC.

This clonotype was picked up a small number of times. The chain employs TRBV5-1 and TRBJ2-2; perhaps TRBD1 as D (5 bases). The CDR3 has 13 residues. V was shortened by 6 bases and J by 6 bases, with 12 bases between the two germline ends. The germline gives CDR1 SGHRS, CDR2 YFSETQ. The CDR3 nucleotides read TGCGCCAGCAACCAAAGGGGTCCCGGGGAGCTGTTTTTT. Its translation is CASNQRGPGELFF.

The chain links TRBV4-3 to TRBJ2-3; D might be TRBD2 (5 bases). There are 16 residues in the CDR3. The germline gives CDR1 LGHNA, CDR2 YSLEER. The V and J ends lost 0 bases and 6 bases respectively, with 16 bases between them. The chain's CDR3 is CASSQEIGSGYDTQYF. For the CDR3, the DNA is TGCGCCAGCAGCCAAGAGATAGGTTCGGGATATGATACGCAGTATTTT.

The gene calls are TRBV3-1 and TRBJ1-5; no reliable D call. Trimming stripped 0 bases from V and 4 bases from J, with 16 bases between. The CDR3 loop spans 17 amino acids. Germline loops: CDR1 LGHDT, CDR2 YNNKEL (reference sequence). As DNA, the CDR3 is TGTGCCAGCAGCCAAGATATGGGGAGCGGAGGGAATCAGCCCCAGCATTTT. As protein: CASSQDMGSGGNQPQHF.

This clonotype was recorded a few times. The chain employs TRBV9 and TRBJ2-5; TRBD1 or TRBD2 may be the D gene (6 bases each). The CDR3 contains 12 residues. With 7 bases removed from V and 5 bases from J, the gap between germline ends came to 12 bases. Germline loops: CDR1 SGDLS, CDR2 YYNGEE. The CDR3 sequence is CASGGQGETQYF. The CDR3 DNA follows: TGTGCCAGCGGGGGGCAGGGGGAGACCCAGTACTTC.